This section outlines one TCR beta chain sequence together with its context. The sample is drawn from a study of blood T cell repertoires in COVID-19. Study information: The samples span acute and convalescent COVID-19 from the United States, Italy and Spain. T cells, B-cell-depleted T cells, or PBMCs provided the cDNA or gDNA that served as material.

Original processing methods: Reference gene primer amplification yielded estimated nucleated cell counts. The method was immunoSEQ multiplex PCR; TCRdb's version includes in-frame clones alone and lacks a portion of them. V and J calls plus clone size are reproduced from that table; the DNA served to infer D and trimming. The sample consists of roughly 250,000 clones, 84% of them appearing once. CDR1 and CDR2 (germline): SGHVS, FNYEAQ. Trimming left V 2 bases short and J 1 base short, with 8 bases between. The CDR3 covers 14 residues. The sequence derives from a man between 50 and 59 years old with acute or convalescent COVID-19. Specimen: peripheral blood. The chain has TRBV7-6 and TRBJ1-1; D call uncertain. CDR3 sequence: CASSLTLANTEAFF. CDR3 nucleotides: TGTGCCAGCAGCTTAACCCTGGCGAACACTGAAGCTTTCTTT.